Following are 28 T cell receptor beta chains from one sample sequenced in a study of blood T cells in healthy people across ages. The use of a sample-barcoded 5' primer and a J-beta primer mix characterized a second PCR of about 6 to 12 cycles. MiXCR was run by TCRdb on the 5' RACE reads, yielding one entry per CDR3 protein. The sample contains around 750,000 distinct CDR3 sequences, 40% to 65% of which appear only once. The sample comprised blood. The receptors were gathered from an elderly man in good health.

The CDR3 nucleotides read TGTGCCAGCAGCCAAGACTGGACTAGCATCGACGAGCAGTACTTC. Residues: CASSQDWTSIDEQYF. J is TRBJ2-4 and V is TRBV14; 8 bases line up with TRBD2. TRBJ2-7 matches the DNA end more closely, so the J call is doubtful. Per germline, CDR1 SGHDN and CDR2 FVKESK. This CDR3 has 15 amino acids.

V and J are TRBV7-2 and TRBJ1-2, with D uncertain. The V gene lost 3 bases and the J gene lost 5 bases, with 10 bases spanning the gap. Germline-derived CDR1 and CDR2 are SGHTA and FQGNSA. CDR3 length: 13 residues. The CDR3 sequence is CASSFRAAYGYTF. CDR3 in DNA: TGTGCCAGCAGCTTCAGAGCTGCTTATGGCTACACCTTC.

This chain connects TRBV7-8 to TRBJ2-1; 9 bases are a match to TRBD1. The V gene end was trimmed by 5 bases and the J gene end by 9 bases; junction bases not matched to a gene: 11. This CDR3 is 15 amino acids long. The V gene's germline CDR1 is SGHVS and CDR2 FQNEAQ. The CDR3 reads CASSRRDREGGEQFF. Written as DNA, the CDR3 is TGTGCCAGCAGCCGCCGGGACAGGGAGGGAGGTGAGCAGTTCTTC.

The chain has TRBV9 and TRBJ1-1; 7 bases line up with TRBD1. CDR3 length: 14 amino acids. The germline CDR1 and CDR2 sequences are SGDLS and YYNGEE. With 3 bases clipped from V and 5 bases from J, the junction kept 7 bases outside the gene matches. The CDR3 region is CASSGDSLTTEAFF. The CDR3 DNA reads as TGTGCCAGCAGCGGGGACAGCCTGACAACTGAAGCTTTCTTT. Full variable domain (rest looked up from reference TRBV9 and TRBJ1-1): DSGVTQTPKHLITATGQRVTLRCSPRSGDLSVYWYQQSLDQGLQFLIQYYNGEERAKGNILERFSAQQFPDLHSELNLSSLELGDSALYFCASSGDSLTTEAFFGQGTRLTVV.

The V and J genes are TRBV20-1 and TRBJ2-5; 8 nucleotides match TRBD1. J was trimmed by 4 bases and V by 6 bases; bases with no gene match: 10. This CDR3 comprises 14 residues. The germline V gene has CDR1 DFQATT and CDR2 SNEGSKA (reference sequence). The chain's CDR3 is CSASPGRGRETQYF. DNA of the CDR3: TGCAGTGCCTCACCGGGCAGGGGGCGAGAGACCCAGTACTTC.

J is TRBJ2-7 and V is TRBV7-9, with D uncertain. In germline, CDR1 is SEHNR, CDR2 FQNEAQ (reference sequence). The CDR3 covers 13 residues. V lost 7 bases to trimming and J lost 5 bases, with 15 bases between them. The CDR3 DNA reads as TGTGCCAGCACCCCCCGGGTCGGCCACGAGCAGTACTTC. It translates to CASTPRVGHEQYF.

This sequence joins TRBV7-2 and TRBJ2-1; D is possibly TRBD1 or TRBD2 (5 bases each). The CDR3 length is 14 residues. Germline V gives CDR1 SGHTA, CDR2 FQGNSA. Trimming pared 5 bases from V and 12 bases from J, leaving 20 bases between. This CDR3 reads CASSPGLGGRAQFF. The CDR3 DNA follows: TGTGCCAGCAGCCCCGGTCTTGGGGGACGAGCGCAGTTCTTC.

With regard to this clonotype: A read error may account for a junction end that differs from germline. The chain carries TRBV15 and TRBJ2-7; D unclear. The last part of the DNA fits TRBJ2-5 better; the J call may be wrong. This CDR3 comprises 12 residues. The germline CDR1 and CDR2 sequences are LNHNV and YYDKDF (reference sequence). The chain's CDR3 is CVTSRVEKTQYF. CDR3 nucleotides: TGTGTCACCAGCAGAGTGGAAAAGACCCAGTACTTC.

This clonotype has just a few counts. V and J are TRBV9 and TRBJ2-5; 7 bases fit TRBD1. The germline CDR1 and CDR2 sequences are SGDLS and YYNGEE. This CDR3 is 16 amino acids long. V lost 3 bases, J lost 2 bases, and 10 bases stayed unmatched. The CDR3 region is CASSEGSTGPQETQYF. CDR3 bases: TGTGCCAGCAGCGAGGGATCGACAGGGCCTCAAGAGACCCAGTACTTC.

The sample holds one count of this clonotype. The V call is TRBV11-3, the J call TRBJ2-3; maybe TRBD2 (5 bases). V gave up 2 bases and J gave up 5 bases, with 11 bases separating them. Germline V gene lookup returns CDR1 SGHNT and CDR2 YENEEA. The CDR3 sequence is 14 residues long. The CDR3 is CASSLRSGRDTQYF. In DNA, the CDR3 is TGTGCCAGCAGCTTAAGATCTGGGAGAGATACGCAGTATTTT.

Comment on this clonotype: One junction end does not reproduce the germline sequence, and a read error may be involved. The genes are TRBV29-1 and TRBJ2-6; 10 bases align to TRBD1. The CDR3 is made up of 18 amino acids. Germline CDR1 and CDR2: SQVTM and ANQGSEA. Written as DNA, the CDR3 is TGCAGCATTGAAGCCGGGACAGGGGTCCGCTCTGGGGCCAACGTCCTGACTTTC. Its translation: CSIEAGTGVRSGANVLTF.

The chain has TRBV18 and TRBJ2-1; D gene ambiguous. There are 13 residues in the CDR3. The germline gives CDR1 KGHSH, CDR2 LQKENI. The ends were cut back, 3 bases at V and 10 bases at J, with 13 bases in the middle. CDR3 loop: CASSPDVADEQFF. As DNA, the CDR3 is TGTGCCAGCTCACCCGACGTCGCGGACGAGCAGTTCTTC.

A remark on this clonotype: The junction departs from germline at one end; a sequencing error may be responsible. J is TRBJ1-2 and V is TRBV25-1; no clear D gene. From germline, CDR1 is MGHDK and CDR2 SYGVNS. The CDR3 loop spans 13 amino acids. The CDR3 here is CASSDRGDKGCTF. The CDR3 DNA sequence: TGTGCCAGCAGTGATAGAGGCGACAAGGGCTGCACCTTC.

This rearrangement joins TRBV5-1 to TRBJ1-4; D is perhaps TRBD1 (5 bases). Germline V lookup: CDR1 SGHRS, CDR2 YFSETQ. CDR3 size: 14 residues. Trimming left V 4 bases short and J 4 bases short, with 11 bases between. As DNA, the CDR3 is TGCGCCAGCAGCCGGGACGTAATTAATGAAAAACTGTTTTTT. Its protein is CASSRDVINEKLFF.

The CDR3 here is CSARDGRGQSYGYTF. The CDR3 region has the DNA TGCAGTGCTAGAGATGGCAGGGGGCAAAGCTATGGCTACACCTTC. This chain links TRBV20-1 with TRBJ1-2; 8 bases map to TRBD1. The ends lost 0 bases at V and 4 bases at J; junction bases unmatched: 7. The CDR3 sequence is 15 residues long. Germline V gene data show CDR1 as DFQATT and CDR2 as SNEGSKA (reference sequence).

V is TRBV20-1 and J is TRBJ2-7; weak D call: TRBD2 (5 bases). Gene TRBJ2-5 matches the end of the DNA better, so the J call may be wrong. This CDR3 is 15 amino acids long. Germline V gives CDR1 DFQATT, CDR2 SNEGSKA (reference sequence). CDR3 sequence reads: CSAREGRGKGETQYF. The CDR3 bases are TGCAGTGCTAGAGAAGGACGAGGGAAAGGGGAGACCCAGTACTTC.

This clonotype occurred a few times. The gene calls are TRBV7-2 and TRBJ2-7; D may correspond to TRBD1 or TRBD2 (6 bases each). This CDR3 comprises 14 residues. Germline assignment: CDR1 SGHTA and CDR2 FQGNSA. V was clipped by 5 bases and J by 2 bases, with 13 bases between them. DNA of the CDR3: TGTGCCAGCAGCCGCCGGGGGCTAGCCTACGAGCAGTACTTC. Protein sequence: CASSRRGLAYEQYF.

The rearrangement links TRBV25-1 to TRBJ1-5; 8 positions match TRBD1. The V gene's germline CDR1 is MGHDK and CDR2 SYGVNS. Trimming removed 6 bases from V and 12 bases from J; junction bases left unmatched: 19. This CDR3 has 16 residues. CDR3 DNA: TGTGCCAGCAGGGGCCCAGGGGGCGAGGCGCAGGGACTCCAGCATTTT. Residues: CASRGPGGEAQGLQHF.

CDR3 protein: CASSSGSKGSPLHF. The CDR3 DNA is TGTGCCAGCAGCTCCGGGTCTAAGGGTTCACCCCTCCACTTT. The chain employs TRBV11-1 and TRBJ1-6; no definite D call. CDR1 SGHAT and CDR2 FQDESV come from the germline V gene (reference sequence). The V gene lost 4 bases and the J gene lost 9 bases, with 13 bases spanning the gap. The CDR3 loop spans 14 amino acids.

The chain is built from TRBV20-1 and TRBJ1-2; no clear D gene. The CDR3 has 12 residues. Germline CDR1 DFQATT, CDR2 SNEGSKA (reference sequence). The V gene lost 4 bases and the J gene lost 4 bases, with 10 bases spanning the gap. CDR3 region: CSAKRGPYGYTF. The CDR3 DNA is TGCAGTGCTAAAAGAGGGCCCTATGGCTACACCTTC.

The chain has TRBV7-2 and TRBJ2-2, with D unclear. There are 15 residues in the CDR3. Germline loops: CDR1 SGHTA, CDR2 FQGNSA. V was trimmed by 0 bases and J by 4 bases, leaving 9 bases between them. The CDR3 DNA is TGTGCCAGCAGCTTAGCCGGACCGCTCACCGGGGAGCTGTTTTTT. Translation: CASSLAGPLTGELFF.

The chain couples TRBV12-3 or TRBV12-4 to TRBJ1-2, with 8 bases that match TRBD1. CDR3 length: 15 residues. V shed 8 bases and J 0 bases; nucleotides not matched to a gene: 8. In DNA, the CDR3 is TGTGCCAGCGGCGCCTCGGACAGGGCTAACTATGGCTACACCTTC. This sequence encodes CASGASDRANYGYTF.

The chain recombines TRBV29-1 with TRBJ1-1; D gene uncertain. CDR3 length: 12 amino acids. The V gene's germline CDR1 is SQVTM and CDR2 ANQGSEA. V lost 3 bases and J 2 bases, leaving 7 bases between the germline ends. The CDR3 reads CSVDAANTEAFF. The CDR3 nucleotides read TGCAGCGTTGACGCAGCCAACACTGAAGCTTTCTTT.

This clonotype turned up a few times. The chain combines TRBV6-5 with TRBJ1-2; D is possibly TRBD1 (5 bases). The V and J ends lost 6 bases and 5 bases respectively, with 10 bases between them. The CDR3 consists of 12 residues. Germline values: CDR1 MNHEY, CDR2 SVGAGI. CDR3 coding DNA: TGTGCCAGCAGGAAACAGGATTATGGCTACACCTTC. This encodes CASRKQDYGYTF.

The CDR3 nucleotides are TGTGCCAGCAGTGTCAGGGACGGGAACTCCTATAATTCACCCCTCCACTTT. Protein: CASSVRDGNSYNSPLHF. This chain links TRBV6-1 with TRBJ1-6, with D perhaps matching TRBD1 (5 bases). In germline, CDR1 is MNHNS, CDR2 SASEGT. Trimming stripped 4 bases from V and 0 bases from J, with 13 bases between. This CDR3 has 17 amino acids.

The sample holds a few counts of this clonotype. The chain joins TRBV27 to TRBJ1-2; no clear D gene. V lost 10 bases and J 3 bases, leaving 15 bases between the germline ends. This CDR3 region has 13 residues. The germline gives CDR1 MNHEY, CDR2 SMNVEV (reference sequence). The CDR3 DNA reads as TGTGCCACCACGGGCAGAGGGTACTATGGCTACACCTTC. This gives the protein CATTGRGYYGYTF.

This rearrangement joins TRBV6-2 or TRBV6-3 to TRBJ2-7, with D unclear. The V gene lost 7 bases and the J gene lost 3 bases, with 10 bases spanning the gap. This CDR3 contains 12 residues. From germline, CDR1 is MNHEY and CDR2 SVGEGT. The CDR3 is CASTGISYEQYF. The DNA for the CDR3 is TGTGCCAGCACCGGAATAAGCTACGAGCAGTACTTC.

V and J are TRBV27 and TRBJ2-7; TRBD1 agrees at 9 bases. J gave up 5 bases and V 5 bases, and 10 bases lay outside the gene matches. The CDR3 contains 15 residues. Germline CDR1 reads MNHEY; CDR2 reads SMNVEV (reference sequence). Here the CDR3 reads CASSEPGTGRHEQYF. The CDR3 bases are TGTGCCAGCAGTGAACCCGGGACAGGGCGCCACGAGCAGTACTTC.